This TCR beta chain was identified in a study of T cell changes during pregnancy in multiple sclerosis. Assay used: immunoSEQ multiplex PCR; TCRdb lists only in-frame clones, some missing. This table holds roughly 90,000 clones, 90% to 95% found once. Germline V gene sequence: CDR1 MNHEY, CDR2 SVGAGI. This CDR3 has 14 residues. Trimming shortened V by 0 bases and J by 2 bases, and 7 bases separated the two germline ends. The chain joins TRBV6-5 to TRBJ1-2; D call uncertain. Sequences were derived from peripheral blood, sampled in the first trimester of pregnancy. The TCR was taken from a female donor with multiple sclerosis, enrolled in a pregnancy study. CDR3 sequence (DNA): TGTGCCAGCAGTTACTCTCGGGAAAACTATGGCTACACCTTC. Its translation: CASSYSRENYGYTF.